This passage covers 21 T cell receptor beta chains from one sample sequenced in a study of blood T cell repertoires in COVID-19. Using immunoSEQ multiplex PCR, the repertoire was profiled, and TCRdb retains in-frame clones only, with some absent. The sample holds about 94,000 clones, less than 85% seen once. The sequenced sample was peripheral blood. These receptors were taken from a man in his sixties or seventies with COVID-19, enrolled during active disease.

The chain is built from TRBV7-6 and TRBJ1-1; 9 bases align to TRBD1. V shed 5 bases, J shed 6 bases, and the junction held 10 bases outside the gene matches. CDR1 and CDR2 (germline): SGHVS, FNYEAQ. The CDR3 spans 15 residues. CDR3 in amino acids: CASSRGTGIESEAFF. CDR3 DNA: TGTGCCAGCAGCCGGGGGACAGGGATCGAGTCTGAAGCTTTCTTT.

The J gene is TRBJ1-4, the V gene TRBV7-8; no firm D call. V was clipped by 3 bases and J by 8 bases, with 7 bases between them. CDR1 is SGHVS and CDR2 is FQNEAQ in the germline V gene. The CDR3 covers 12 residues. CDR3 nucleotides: TGTGCCAGCAGCTTCGATGCGGAAAAACTGTTTTTT. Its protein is CASSFDAEKLFF.

This CDR3 reads CASSQDRRVGAEKLFF. CDR3 in DNA: TGCGCCAGCAGCCAAGATCGCAGGGTGGGTGCTGAAAAACTGTTTTTT. The chain joins TRBV4-3 to TRBJ1-4; tentatively, D is TRBD1 (5 bases). V lost 0 bases and J 7 bases, leaving 15 bases between the germline ends. The CDR3 consists of 16 residues. The germline V gene encodes CDR1 LGHNA and CDR2 YSLEER.

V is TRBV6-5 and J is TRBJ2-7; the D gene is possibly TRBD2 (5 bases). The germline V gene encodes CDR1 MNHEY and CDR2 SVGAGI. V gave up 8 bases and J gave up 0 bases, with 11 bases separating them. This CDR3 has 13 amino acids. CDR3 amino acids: CASDPADSYEQYF. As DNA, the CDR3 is TGTGCCAGCGATCCAGCGGACTCCTACGAGCAGTACTTC.

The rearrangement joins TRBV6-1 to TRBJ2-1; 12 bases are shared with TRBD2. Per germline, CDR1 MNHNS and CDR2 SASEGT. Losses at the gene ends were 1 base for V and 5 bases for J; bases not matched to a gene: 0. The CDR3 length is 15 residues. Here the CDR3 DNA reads TGTGCCAGCAGTGAAGGACTAGCGGGAGACAATGAGCAGTTCTTC. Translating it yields CASSEGLAGDNEQFF.

Here the CDR3 DNA reads TGTGCCAGCGCGTCCCGGGACAGGACAGATACGCAGTATTTT. It translates to CASASRDRTDTQYF. This sequence joins TRBV2 and TRBJ2-3, with 8 bases identical to TRBD1. The ends lost 8 bases at V and 3 bases at J; junction bases unmatched: 7. CDR1 and CDR2 from the germline V gene are SNHLY and FYNNEI. This CDR3 spans 14 amino acids.

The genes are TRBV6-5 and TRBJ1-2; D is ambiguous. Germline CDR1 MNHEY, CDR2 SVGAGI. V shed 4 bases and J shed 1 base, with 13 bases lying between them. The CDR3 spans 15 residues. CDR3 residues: CASSFRPSLNYGYTF. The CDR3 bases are TGTGCCAGCAGTTTCAGGCCGTCCCTTAACTATGGCTACACCTTC.

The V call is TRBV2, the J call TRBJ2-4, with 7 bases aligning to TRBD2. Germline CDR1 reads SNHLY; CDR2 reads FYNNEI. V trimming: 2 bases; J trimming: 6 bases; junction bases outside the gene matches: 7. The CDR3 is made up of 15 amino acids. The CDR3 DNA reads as TGTGCCAGCAGTGAATTGGCGGGAGACGGAAACATTCAGTACTTC. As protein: CASSELAGDGNIQYF.

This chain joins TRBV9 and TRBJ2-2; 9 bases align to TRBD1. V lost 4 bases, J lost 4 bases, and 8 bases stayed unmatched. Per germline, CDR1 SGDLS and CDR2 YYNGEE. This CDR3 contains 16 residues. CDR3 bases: TGTGCCAGCAGCAAACAGGGGGCCGCCGGCACCGGGGAGCTGTTTTTT. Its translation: CASSKQGAAGTGELFF.

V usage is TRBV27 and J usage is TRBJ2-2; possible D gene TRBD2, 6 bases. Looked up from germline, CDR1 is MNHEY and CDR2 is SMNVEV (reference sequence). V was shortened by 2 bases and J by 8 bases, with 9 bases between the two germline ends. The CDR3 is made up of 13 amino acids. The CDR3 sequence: CASSLGGGGELFF. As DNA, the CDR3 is TGTGCCAGCAGTTTAGGGGGAGGAGGGGAGCTGTTTTTT.

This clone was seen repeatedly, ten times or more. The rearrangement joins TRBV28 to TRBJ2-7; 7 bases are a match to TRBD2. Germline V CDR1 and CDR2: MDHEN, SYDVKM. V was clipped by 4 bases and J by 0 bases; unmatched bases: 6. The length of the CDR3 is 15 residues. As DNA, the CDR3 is TGTGCCAGCAGTTCGGCCCGGGACTACTCCTACGAGCAGTACTTC. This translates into CASSSARDYSYEQYF.

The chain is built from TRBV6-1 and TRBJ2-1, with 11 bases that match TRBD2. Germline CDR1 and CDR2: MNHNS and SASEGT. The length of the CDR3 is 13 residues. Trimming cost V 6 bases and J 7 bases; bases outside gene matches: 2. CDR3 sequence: CASSGLAGNEQFF. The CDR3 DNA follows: TGTGCCAGCAGCGGACTAGCGGGTAATGAGCAGTTCTTC.

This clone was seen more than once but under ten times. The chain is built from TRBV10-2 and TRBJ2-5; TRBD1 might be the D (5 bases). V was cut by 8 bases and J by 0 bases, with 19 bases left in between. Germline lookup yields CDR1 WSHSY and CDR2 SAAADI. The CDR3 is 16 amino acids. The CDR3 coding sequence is TGCGCCAGCTCCTCTGGGCCGACAGCGTACCAAGAGACCCAGTACTTC. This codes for CASSSGPTAYQETQYF.

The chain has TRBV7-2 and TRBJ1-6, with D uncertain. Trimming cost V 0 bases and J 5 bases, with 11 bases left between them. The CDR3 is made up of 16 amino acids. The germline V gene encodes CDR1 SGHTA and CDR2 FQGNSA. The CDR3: CASSLAGGPNNSPLHF. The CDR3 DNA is TGTGCCAGCAGCTTAGCGGGCGGGCCGAATAATTCACCCCTCCACTTT.

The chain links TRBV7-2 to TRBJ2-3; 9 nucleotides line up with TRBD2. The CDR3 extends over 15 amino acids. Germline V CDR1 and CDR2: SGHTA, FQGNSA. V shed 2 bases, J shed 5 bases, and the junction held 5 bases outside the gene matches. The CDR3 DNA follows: TGTGCCAGCAGCTTAAGTAGCGGGAGTAAAGATACGCAGTATTTT. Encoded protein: CASSLSSGSKDTQYF.

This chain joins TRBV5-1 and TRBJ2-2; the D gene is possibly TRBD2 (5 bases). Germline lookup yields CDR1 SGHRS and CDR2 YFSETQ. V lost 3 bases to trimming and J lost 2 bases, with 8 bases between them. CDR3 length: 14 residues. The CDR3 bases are TGCGCCAGCAGCTCTGAGGGTAACACCGGGGAGCTGTTTTTT. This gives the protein CASSSEGNTGELFF.

CDR3 in amino acids: CASSRGSGRQYF. For the CDR3, the DNA is TGTGCCAGTAGTAGGGGCAGCGGGAGACAGTACTTC. The J gene is TRBJ2-5, the V gene TRBV19; 8 nucleotides agree with TRBD2. The CDR3 consists of 12 residues. After removal of 4 bases from V and 11 bases from J, the junction contained 6 bases not matched to a gene. The V gene's germline CDR1 is LNHDA and CDR2 SQIVND (reference sequence).

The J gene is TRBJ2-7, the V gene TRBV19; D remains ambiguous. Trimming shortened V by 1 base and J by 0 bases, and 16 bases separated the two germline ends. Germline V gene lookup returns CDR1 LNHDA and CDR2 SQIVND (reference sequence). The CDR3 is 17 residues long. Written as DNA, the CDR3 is TGTGCCAGTAGTATAGGGCTTTTCGCGGCACCCTCCTACGAGCAGTACTTC. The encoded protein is CASSIGLFAAPSYEQYF. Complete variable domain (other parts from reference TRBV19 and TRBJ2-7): DGGITQSPKYLFRKEGQNVTLSCEQNLNHDAMYWYRQDPGQGLRLIYYSQIVNDFQKGDIAEGYSVSREKKESFPLTVTSAQKNPTAFYLCASSIGLFAAPSYEQYFGPGTRLTVT.

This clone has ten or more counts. CDR3 DNA sequence: TGTGCCAGCAGCCAGGCGCTTGGGCTTGATCTCTACAATGAGCAGTTCTTC. This sequence encodes CASSQALGLDLYNEQFF. This sequence joins TRBV4-2 and TRBJ2-1; D unresolved. V was cut by 3 bases and J by 3 bases, with 18 bases left in between. The germline gives CDR1 LGHNA, CDR2 YNFKEQ. The CDR3 totals 17 residues.

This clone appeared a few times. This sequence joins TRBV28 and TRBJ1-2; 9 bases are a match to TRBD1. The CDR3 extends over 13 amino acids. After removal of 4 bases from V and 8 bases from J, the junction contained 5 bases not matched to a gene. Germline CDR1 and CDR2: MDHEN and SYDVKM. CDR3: CASSSDRGGGYTF. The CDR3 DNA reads TGTGCCAGCAGTTCAGACAGGGGGGGAGGCTACACCTTC.

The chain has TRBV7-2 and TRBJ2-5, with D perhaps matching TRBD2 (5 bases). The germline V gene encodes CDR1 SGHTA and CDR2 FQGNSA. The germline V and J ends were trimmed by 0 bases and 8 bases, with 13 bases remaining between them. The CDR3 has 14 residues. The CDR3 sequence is CASSLASAWSTQYF. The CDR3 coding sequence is TGTGCCAGCAGCTTAGCTAGCGCGTGGAGTACCCAGTACTTC.